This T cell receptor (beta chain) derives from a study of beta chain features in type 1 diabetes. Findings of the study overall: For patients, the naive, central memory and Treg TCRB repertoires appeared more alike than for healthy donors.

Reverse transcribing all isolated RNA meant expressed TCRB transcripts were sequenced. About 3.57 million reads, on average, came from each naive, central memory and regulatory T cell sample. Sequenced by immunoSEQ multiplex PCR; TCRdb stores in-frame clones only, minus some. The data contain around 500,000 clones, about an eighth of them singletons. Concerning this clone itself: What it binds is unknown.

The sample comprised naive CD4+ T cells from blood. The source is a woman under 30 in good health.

The CDR3 protein is CASSSQLEFYGYTF. The CDR3 DNA sequence: TGTGCCAGCAGCTCTCAACTGGAGTTCTATGGCTACACCTTC. The genes are TRBV7-9 and TRBJ1-2; D unclear. V was pared by 4 bases and J by 4 bases, with 13 bases between. Germline CDR1 is SEHNR and CDR2 is FQNEAQ (reference sequence). The CDR3 is 14 residues long.